Presented here are 24 T cell receptor beta chains from one specimen sequenced in a study of cytomegalovirus exposure and HLA in healthy donors. The PCR had 60 Vbeta and 13 Jbeta primers. TCRdb keeps only in-frame clones here, not all; method: immunoSEQ multiplex PCR. The data contain 100,000 to 150,000 clones, over 60% of them seen just once; the ten biggest clones take up less than 6%. The sequencing input was PBMCs. The receptor set was obtained from a man between 18 and 35 years old in good health and CMV-seropositive.

The V call is TRBV27, the J call TRBJ2-7, with 11 positions matching TRBD2. The junction had 5 bases not matched to a gene; V was cut back by 3 bases and J by 4 bases. This CDR3 has 15 amino acids. Germline V gene sequence: CDR1 MNHEY, CDR2 SMNVEV (reference sequence). In DNA form, the CDR3 reads TGTGCCAGCAGTTTCGGGCTAGCGGGAGGATACGAGCAGTACTTC. Translated: CASSFGLAGGYEQYF.

This chain connects TRBV14 to TRBJ2-5, with a tentative D call TRBD2 (5 bases). Judging by the DNA end, TRBJ2-7 fits better; the J call may be wrong. From germline, CDR1 is SGHDN and CDR2 FVKESK. CDR3 length equals 14 residues. CDR3 sequence (DNA): TGTGCCAGCAGCCAAGGGGATAGCGACTACGAGCAGTACTTC. Translation: CASSQGDSDYEQYF.

As regards this clone: An end of the junction does not agree with germline; a read error may underlie this. The chain is built from TRBV15 and TRBJ2-3, with 7 bases that match TRBD2. The length of the CDR3 is 17 residues. Germline V gene data show CDR1 as LNHNV and CDR2 as YYDKDF (reference sequence). CDR3 amino acids: CTTSAPGGREGTDTQYF. In DNA form, the CDR3 reads TGTACCACCAGCGCCCCTGGGGGGAGGGAGGGCACAGATACGCAGTATTTT.

The chain has TRBV28 and TRBJ2-7, with D possibly being TRBD1 (6 bases). Trimming stripped 3 bases from V and 5 bases from J, with 8 bases between. CDR1 is MDHEN, CDR2 SYDVKM, per germline. The CDR3 runs 12 residues. CDR3 bases: TGTGCCAGCAGTTTGCAGGGGAACGAGCAGTACTTC. Residues: CASSLQGNEQYF.

V and J are TRBV25-1 and TRBJ1-6; D is ambiguous. Germline V gene data show CDR1 as MGHDK and CDR2 as SYGVNS. The length of the CDR3 is 13 residues. The V and J ends lost 2 bases and 8 bases respectively, with 7 bases between them. The DNA for the CDR3 is TGTGCCAGCAGTGAAGGGAGTTATTCACCCCTCCACTTT. As protein: CASSEGSYSPLHF.

This chain uses TRBV4-1 with TRBJ2-1, with 9 bases that match TRBD2. Trimming cost V 1 base and J 4 bases; bases outside gene matches: 8. The CDR3 runs 17 residues. Germline CDR1 and CDR2: MGHRA and YSYEKL. The CDR3 coding sequence is TGCGCCAGCAGCCAAGGATTAGCGGGGGTAGTATACAATGAGCAGTTCTTC. Residues: CASSQGLAGVVYNEQFF.

The rearrangement uses TRBV28 and TRBJ1-1; tentative D call: TRBD1 (6 bases). Trimming took 10 bases from V and 1 from J, leaving 19 bases between them. This CDR3 comprises 15 residues. CDR1 is MDHEN, CDR2 SYDVKM, per germline. This chain's CDR3 is CATVVTGNQNTEAFF. The CDR3, as DNA: TGTGCCACGGTAGTTACAGGGAACCAGAACACTGAAGCTTTCTTT.

The chain carries TRBV2 and TRBJ2-7, with a tentative D call TRBD1 (5 bases). Germline CDR1 SNHLY, CDR2 FYNNEI. With 7 bases removed from V and 2 bases from J, the gap between germline ends came to 12 bases. This CDR3 spans 13 amino acids. The DNA for the CDR3 is TGTGCCAGCAAAGCAGGGATTACCTACGAGCAGTACTTC. Translating gives CASKAGITYEQYF.

This chain connects TRBV19 to TRBJ1-6; no clear D gene. The V end lost 3 bases, the J end lost 12 bases, and 9 bases lay between the germline ends. Germline CDR1 reads LNHDA; CDR2 reads SQIVND (reference sequence). The CDR3 runs to 12 residues. In DNA, the CDR3 is TGTGCCAGTAGTATTGGAGGGCTACCCCTCCACTTT. Translation: CASSIGGLPLHF.

This sequence joins TRBV1 and TRBJ2-7; the D call in the table, TRBD1, was not verified against the DNA. TRBV1 is deemed a pseudogene. There are 14 residues in the CDR3. CDR3 nucleotide sequence: TGCACCAGCAGCCATGACAGGGATTGGTATCAGCAGTACTTC. This translates into CTSSHDRDWYQQYF.

Only a few counts were recorded for this clone. The chain is built from TRBV10-3 and TRBJ1-6; the D gene is possibly TRBD1 (6 bases). The ends were cut back, 3 bases at V and 8 bases at J, with 8 bases in the middle. Germline lookup yields CDR1 ENHRY and CDR2 SYGVKD. The CDR3 covers 13 residues. The CDR3 sequence: CAISERTDSPLHF. For the CDR3, the DNA is TGTGCCATCAGTGAAAGGACAGATTCACCCCTCCACTTT.

V and J are TRBV5-6 and TRBJ2-7; D perhaps matches TRBD1 (6 bases). V was clipped by 3 bases and J by 6 bases, with 16 bases between them. The CDR3 contains 14 residues. CDR1 and CDR2 (germline): SGHDT, YYEEEE. The CDR3 loop is CASSSPGAGVEQYF. CDR3 coding DNA: TGTGCCAGCAGCTCACCCGGGGCAGGGGTCGAGCAGTACTTC.

The chain recombines TRBV6-5 with TRBJ1-1, with TRBD1 as a possible D gene (6 bases). The V gene's germline CDR1 is MNHEY and CDR2 SVGAGI. The V end was cut by 6 bases, the J end by 4 bases, with 15 bases between. This CDR3 comprises 14 residues. CDR3 bases: TGTGCCAGCAGAGCCGGGGGGGCGGGCACTGAAGCTTTCTTT. Protein: CASRAGGAGTEAFF.

The V call is TRBV19, the J call TRBJ1-4, with D perhaps matching TRBD1 (5 bases). Germline CDR1 reads LNHDA; CDR2 reads SQIVND (reference sequence). This CDR3 has 14 amino acids. The germline V and J ends were trimmed by 5 bases and 4 bases, with 11 bases remaining between them. The DNA for the CDR3 is TGTGCCAGTAGTGGGGCGGCGTTTAATGAAAAACTGTTTTTT. This codes for CASSGAAFNEKLFF. The full variable domain, completed using reference TRBV19 and TRBJ1-4, is DGGITQSPKYLFRKEGQNVTLSCEQNLNHDAMYWYRQDPGQGLRLIYYSQIVNDFQKGDIAEGYSVSREKKESFPLTVTSAQKNPTAFYLCASSGAAFNEKLFFGSGTQLSVL.

The gene calls are TRBV6-5 and TRBJ2-3; weak D call: TRBD1 (5 bases). The CDR3 extends over 16 amino acids. The germline CDR1 and CDR2 sequences are MNHEY and SVGAGI. V was clipped by 4 bases and J by 4 bases, with 18 bases between them. The DNA of the CDR3 is TGTGCCAGCAGTTCCGCCTCCACGAGACAGCCAGATACGCAGTATTTT. It yields the protein CASSSASTRQPDTQYF.

This chain uses TRBV6-1 with TRBJ2-1; D gene uncertain. The germline gives CDR1 MNHNS, CDR2 SASEGT. V gave up 6 bases and J gave up 0 bases, with 12 bases separating them. The CDR3 is made up of 15 amino acids. The CDR3 DNA reads TGTGCCAGCAGCTCACGTCCCGGCTCCTACAATGAGCAGTTCTTC. Translation gives CASSSRPGSYNEQFF.

This sequence joins TRBV6-1 and TRBJ2-5; 11 bases agree with TRBD2. The J call is uncertain, as TRBJ2-7 better fits the DNA end. Germline loops: CDR1 MNHNS, CDR2 SASEGT. There are 15 residues in the CDR3. The CDR3 sequence: CASSEELAGVNEQYF. DNA of the CDR3: TGTGCCAGCAGTGAGGAACTAGCGGGGGTAAACGAGCAGTACTTC.

Notes on this clone: The junction departs from the called germline gene at one end, perhaps through a read error. The V call is TRBV28, the J call TRBJ2-4; D might be TRBD1 (7 bases). Germline values: CDR1 MDHEN, CDR2 SYDVKM. This CDR3 contains 15 residues. The CDR3 protein is CASSLGGTAKNSQYF. The DNA of the CDR3 is TGTGCCAGCAGTTTAGGCGGGACAGCCAAAAACAGTCAGTACTTC.

Comments on this clone: One end of the junction varies from germline; a read error may be responsible. V usage is TRBV28 and J usage is TRBJ2-1; the match to TRBD2 covers 8 bases. In germline, CDR1 is MDHEN, CDR2 SYDVKM. The length of the CDR3 is 11 residues. CDR3 loop: CASSPGLGVLF. CDR3 in DNA: TGTGCCAGCAGTCCGGGACTAGGGGTACTCTTC.

The V call is TRBV7-8, the J call TRBJ1-2, with D perhaps matching TRBD1 (5 bases). The V and J ends lost 6 bases and 6 bases respectively, with 11 bases between them. This CDR3 region has 12 residues. Germline CDR1 SGHVS, CDR2 FQNEAQ. CDR3 sequence reads: CASSTTVNGYTF. The CDR3 DNA reads TGTGCCAGCAGTACGACAGTAAATGGCTACACCTTC. Full variable domain (remainder filled in from reference TRBV7-8 and TRBJ1-2): GAGVSQSPRYKVAKRGQDVALRCDPISGHVSLFWYQQALGQGPEFLTYFQNEAQLDKSGLPSDRFFAERPEGSVSTLKIQRTQQEDSAVYLCASSTTVNGYTFGSGTRLTVV.

V usage is TRBV6-1 and J usage is TRBJ1-4, with D perhaps TRBD1 (6 bases). The germline gives CDR1 MNHNS, CDR2 SASEGT. The V end was cut by 4 bases, the J end by 6 bases, with 12 bases between. The CDR3 totals 14 residues. DNA of the CDR3: TGTGCCAGCAGTGTAACAGGGAGAGATGAAAAACTGTTTTTT. It yields the protein CASSVTGRDEKLFF.

The V call is TRBV28, the J call TRBJ2-5, with D hard to call. V lost 3 bases and J lost 5, with 7 bases in between. CDR1 is MDHEN, CDR2 SYDVKM, per germline. The CDR3 is made up of 12 amino acids. CDR3 residues: CASSFPGETQYF. The CDR3 DNA sequence: TGTGCCAGCAGTTTCCCCGGGGAGACCCAGTACTTC.

The rearrangement links TRBV15 to TRBJ1-4, with 8 bases fitting TRBD1. J gave up 10 bases and V 4 bases, and 17 bases lay outside the gene matches. The CDR3 consists of 17 residues. CDR1 LNHNV and CDR2 YYDKDF come from the germline V gene (reference sequence). CDR3 loop: CATSTYNSGTGRGKLFF. The CDR3, as DNA: TGTGCCACCAGCACCTATAATTCCGGGACAGGTCGCGGAAAACTGTTTTTT.

In nucleotides, the CDR3 is TGTGCCAGCAGCTCGGAGGCCGGGACACCCCAAGAGACCCAGTACTTC. It encodes CASSSEAGTPQETQYF. The chain combines TRBV7-9 with TRBJ2-5; possible D gene TRBD1, 6 bases. Germline CDR1 reads SEHNR; CDR2 reads FQNEAQ (reference sequence). This CDR3 has 16 residues. V shed 4 bases and J shed 1 base, with 16 bases lying between them.